Listed below are T cell receptor beta chains from one sample, sequenced in a study of technical replicates of blood from a handful of donors. Assay: immunoSEQ multiplex PCR; the TCRdb copy retains only in-frame clones and omits some. The table includes around 70,000 clones, 95% detected once. Sequencing was done on a sample of T cells isolated from PBMCs. Receptors were obtained from a human donor in good health. The CDR3 runs from the conserved cysteine through the conserved F or W. Fields, in order: V gene, D gene, clone size, J gene, CDR3 DNA, CDR3 protein. D genes are given only for firm matches. Rows give clone size only sometimes, using once, few, many, or a class for an expanded clone.

>TRBV6-5|TRBD2|-|TRBJ2-3
TGTGCCAGCAGTTACTCGATAGCGGGATACACAGATACGCAGTATTTT
CASSYSIAGYTDTQYF
>TRBV6-5|-|few|TRBJ2-7
TGTGCCAGCAGTTACGACCCATCGATTACGGGCGAGCAGTACTTC
CASSYDPSITGEQYF
>TRBV7-6|TRBD2|-|TRBJ2-7
TGTGCCAGCAGCCAGGGACTAGCGGGGTACGAGCAGTACTTC
CASSQGLAGYEQYF
>TRBV10-3|TRBD1|-|TRBJ1-5
TGTGCCATCAGTGAGCGACAGGGGGCTAATCAGCCCCAGCATTTT
CAISERQGANQPQHF
>TRBV6-5|-|-|TRBJ2-5
TGTGCCAGCAGTTACTCTTCCGCGAGGGGGGGGACCCAGTACTTC
CASSYSSARGGTQYF
>TRBV5-4|TRBD1|-|TRBJ2-2
TGTGCCAGCAGCGAGGGGACAGGGGCCGGGGAGCTGTTTTTT
CASSEGTGAGELFF
>TRBV5-1|TRBD2|-|TRBJ2-3
TGCGCCAGCAATTTTAAGCGGGAAGGCACAGATACGCAGTATTTT
CASNFKREGTDTQYF
>TRBV14|TRBD1|-|TRBJ1-6
TGTGCCAGCAGCCAATACCACAGGGGGATCTCTAATTCACCCCTCCACTTT
CASSQYHRGISNSPLHF
>TRBV20-1|-|-|TRBJ1-1
TGCAGTGCTAGGGTCGGTGAAGCTTTCTTT
CSARVGEAFF
>TRBV2|TRBD2|-|TRBJ2-2
TGTGCCAGCAGTGCATTTCCGGCGGGGGGGCCGCCGGAGCTGTTTTTT
CASSAFPAGGPPELFF
>TRBV7-9|TRBD1|few|TRBJ2-7
TGTGCCAGCAGACCAGCCGGGACAGGGTCCTACGAGCAGTACTTC
CASRPAGTGSYEQYF
>TRBV28|-|once|TRBJ2-1
TGTGCCAGCATTACTACAGGCAGCGATGAGCAGTTCTTC
CASITTGSDEQFF
>TRBV2|-|-|TRBJ1-5
TGTGCCAGCAGTGACGGGGATCAGCCCCAGCATTTT
CASSDGDQPQHF
>TRBV19|TRBD2|-|TRBJ2-3
TGTGCCAGTAGTATAGTCGGGACTAGCGGGGGTAGCACAGATACGCAGTATTTT
CASSIVGTSGGSTDTQYF
>TRBV19|-|-|TRBJ2-7
TGTGCCAGTAGCCTCGATACAATTTACGAGCAGTACTTC
CASSLDTIYEQYF
>TRBV11-3|-|-|TRBJ2-1
TGTGCCAGCAGCTTAGGGCATCGGGGTAGCTACAATGAGCAGTTCTTC
CASSLGHRGSYNEQFF
>TRBV5-1|TRBD2|-|TRBJ2-2
TGCGCCAGCAGCGCGGGACTAGCGGGAGCCCTGGGCACCGGGGAGCTGTTTTTT
CASSAGLAGALGTGELFF
>TRBV27|-|-|TRBJ1-1
TGTGCCAGCAGTTTCGGGGTATTTGGTTGGGCTTTCTTT
CASSFGVFGWAFF
>TRBV10-1|-|-|TRBJ1-1
TGCGCCAGCAGTGAGTCGACCAGGACTGAAGCTTTCTTT
CASSESTRTEAFF
>TRBV13|TRBD1|-|TRBJ1-6
TGTGCCAGCAGTCCACAGGGGGCACCCTCCTATAATTCACCCCTCCACTTT
CASSPQGAPSYNSPLHF
>TRBV7-2|-|-|TRBJ2-5
TGTGCCAGCGGTGGGAGTGGGCAAGAGACCCAGTACTTC
CASGGSGQETQYF
>TRBV30|-|-|TRBJ1-3
TGTGCCTGGAGATTTGGTGTATCAGGGGACACCATATATTTT
CAWRFGVSGDTIYF
>TRBV15|-|-|TRBJ2-5
TGTGCCACCCGGGACAATGATTTGCAAGAGACCCAGTACTTC
CATRDNDLQETQYF
>TRBV4-2|TRBD2|-|TRBJ2-5
TGTGCCAGCAGCCAAACCGGGACTAGCGGGGGGACAAAAGAGACCCAGTACTTC
CASSQTGTSGGTKETQYF
>TRBV28|-|-|TRBJ1-2
TGTGCCAGCATCGGGGGGGACCTCTATGGCTACACCTTC
CASIGGDLYGYTF
>TRBV7-9|TRBD1|-|TRBJ1-4
TGTGCCAGCAGCTTTTCACCGGGACAGGGAGAGGAAAAACTGTTTTTT
CASSFSPGQGEEKLFF
>TRBV2|TRBD1|-|TRBJ2-3
TGTGCCAGCTCGGCCGTGAGACAGGGCATGGATACGCAGTATTTT
CASSAVRQGMDTQYF
>TRBV7-2|-|-|TRBJ2-7
TGTGCCAGCAGCGCGGGACGGCTCTACGAGCAGTACTTC
CASSAGRLYEQYF
>TRBV28|-|-|TRBJ2-3
TGTGCCAGCAGCCCCCAAAGCACAGATACGCAGTATTTT
CASSPQSTDTQYF
>TRBV5-4|TRBD2|-|TRBJ2-7
TGTGCCAGCAGCACCACTAGCGGGAGACTCAACTTC
CASSTTSGRLNF
>TRBV27|TRBD1|-|TRBJ1-1
TGTGCCAGCAGTTTCCGGACAGGGGTGAACACTGAAGCTTTCTTT
CASSFRTGVNTEAFF
>TRBV4-1|-|-|TRBJ2-1
TGCGCCAGCAGCCACGTCGGGAATGAGCAGTTCTTC
CASSHVGNEQFF
>TRBV9|-|-|TRBJ2-5
TGTGCCAGCAGCGTAGCGGCGGGGCTTTCCGAGACCCAGTACTTC
CASSVAAGLSETQYF
>TRBV4-2|-|-|TRBJ2-3
TGTGCCAGCAGCCAATCACCCACAAGCACAGATACGCAGTATTTT
CASSQSPTSTDTQYF
>TRBV11-3|TRBD2|-|TRBJ2-1
TGTGCCAGCAGCCAAAGCGGGGGTTTTAGCGGTGAGCAGTTCTTC
CASSQSGGFSGEQFF
>TRBV5-6|TRBD1|-|TRBJ1-4
TGTGCCAGCAGCTTGGCCCTAGGACAGGGGATTGCAACTAATGAAAAACTGTTTTTT
CASSLALGQGIATNEKLFF
>TRBV27|TRBD1|-|TRBJ1-2
TGTGCCAGCAGTTTAACAGGGGACGGCTCCCTTAACTATGGCTACACCTTC
CASSLTGDGSLNYGYTF
>TRBV6-5|-|once|TRBJ1-5
TGTGCCAGCAGCCTCGGACAGCCCCGGGGAGAGCCCCAGCATTTT
CASSLGQPRGEPQHF
>TRBV4-1|TRBD2|-|TRBJ2-1
TGCGCCAGCAGCCAAGACCCTAGCGGGAGGTCAACAGCTTACAATGAGCAGTTCTTC
CASSQDPSGRSTAYNEQFF
>TRBV7-9|-|-|TRBJ1-3
TGTGCCAGCAGCTTAGTCGGTGCAGGGTCGAAAGGAAACACCATATATTTT
CASSLVGAGSKGNTIYF